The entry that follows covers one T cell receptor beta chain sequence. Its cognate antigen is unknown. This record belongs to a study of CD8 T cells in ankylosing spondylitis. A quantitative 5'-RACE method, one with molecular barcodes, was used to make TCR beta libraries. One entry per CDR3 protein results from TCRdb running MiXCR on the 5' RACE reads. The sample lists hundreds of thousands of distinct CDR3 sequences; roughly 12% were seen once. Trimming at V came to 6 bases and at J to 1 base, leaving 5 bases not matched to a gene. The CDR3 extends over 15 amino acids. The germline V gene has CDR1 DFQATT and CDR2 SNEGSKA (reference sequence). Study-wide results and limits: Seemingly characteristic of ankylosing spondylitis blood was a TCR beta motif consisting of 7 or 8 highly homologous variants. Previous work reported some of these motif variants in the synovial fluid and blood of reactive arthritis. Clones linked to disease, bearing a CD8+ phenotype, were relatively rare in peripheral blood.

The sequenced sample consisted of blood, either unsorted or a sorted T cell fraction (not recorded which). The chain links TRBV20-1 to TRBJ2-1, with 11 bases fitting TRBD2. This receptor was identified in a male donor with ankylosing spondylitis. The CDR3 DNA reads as TGCAGTGCCGAGGGGACTAGCGGTTCCTACAATGAGCAGTTCTTC. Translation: CSAEGTSGSYNEQFF.